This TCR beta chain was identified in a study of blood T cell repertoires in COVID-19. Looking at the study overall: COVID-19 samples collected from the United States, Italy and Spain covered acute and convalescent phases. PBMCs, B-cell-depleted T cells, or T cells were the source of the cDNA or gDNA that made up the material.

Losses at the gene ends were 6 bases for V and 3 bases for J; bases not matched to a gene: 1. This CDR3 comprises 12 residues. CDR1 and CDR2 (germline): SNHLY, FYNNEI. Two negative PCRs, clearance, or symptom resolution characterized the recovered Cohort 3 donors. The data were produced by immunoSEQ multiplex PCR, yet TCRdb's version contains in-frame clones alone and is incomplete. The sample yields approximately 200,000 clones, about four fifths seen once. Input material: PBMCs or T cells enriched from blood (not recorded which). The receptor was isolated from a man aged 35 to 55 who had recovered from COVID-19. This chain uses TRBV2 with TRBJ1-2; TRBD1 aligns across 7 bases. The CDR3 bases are TGTGCCAGCAGGAGGGGGCACTATGGCTACACCTTC. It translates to CASRRGHYGYTF. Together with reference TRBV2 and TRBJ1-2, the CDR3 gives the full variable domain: EPEVTQTPSHQVTQMGQEVILRCVPISNHLYFYWYRQILGQKVEFLVSFYNNEISEKSEIFDDQFSVERPDGSNFTLKIRSTKLEDSAMYFCASRRGHYGYTFGSGTRLTVV.